This TCR beta chain was profiled in a study of T cell changes during pregnancy in multiple sclerosis. Libraries were prepared by immunoSEQ multiplex PCR; TCRdb keeps only in-frame clonotypes and omits some of them. Among about 80,000 clones, 94% were seen once, and the ten largest hold 2% to 3%. This CDR3 spans 15 amino acids. Germline CDR1 SGHDT, CDR2 YYEEEE. V was cut by 1 base and J by 3 bases, with 11 bases left in between. Specimen: peripheral blood, collected in the third trimester of pregnancy. This clonotype was sampled from a female donor with multiple sclerosis, enrolled in a pregnancy study. This chain joins TRBV5-6 and TRBJ1-3; D is perhaps TRBD1 (6 bases). CDR3 residues: CASSLMSGVGNTIYF. The CDR3 DNA reads as TGTGCCAGCAGCTTGATGTCAGGGGTTGGAAACACCATATATTTT.